The present entry profiles one TCR beta chain with its context. These data originate in a study of T-cell memory formation after mild COVID-19. The germline V gene encodes CDR1 SGHRS and CDR2 YFSETQ. The CDR3 has 15 residues. V trimming: 3 bases; J trimming: 4 bases; junction bases outside the gene matches: 3. Each CDR3 protein gets one entry after TCRdb re-called the 5' RACE reads with MiXCR. The data contain around 450,000 distinct CDR3 sequences, 20% of them singletons. The source is an adult woman who had mild COVID-19 (a few samples of this study predate the infection). Cell type and time point are not known. This sequence joins TRBV5-1 and TRBJ2-5; 13 nucleotides align to TRBD2. The sequencing sample was made of PBMCs or a T cell subset sorted from them (not recorded which). The CDR3 region is CASSWRTSGGETQYF. Written as DNA, the CDR3 is TGCGCCAGCAGCTGGAGGACTAGCGGGGGAGAGACCCAGTACTTC. Variable domain in full (rest from reference TRBV5-1 and TRBJ2-5): KAGVTQTPRYLIKTRGQQVTLSCSPISGHRSVSWYQQTPGQGLQFLFEYFSETQRNKGNFPGRFSGRQFSNSRSEMNVSTLELGDSALYLCASSWRTSGGETQYFGPGTRLLVL.